This T cell receptor beta chain was recovered during a study of breast tumors, draining lymph nodes, adjacent tissues. The sample holds many counts of this clonotype. V shed 2 bases and J shed 4 bases, with 11 bases lying between them. Germline V CDR1 and CDR2: KGHSH, LQKENI. The CDR3 length is 14 residues. TCRdb recomputed calls from the multiplex PCR reads with MiXCR, one row per CDR3 protein. This table holds about 66,000 distinct CDR3 sequences, around two fifths found once. The sequencing input was breast tumor tissue. The TCR comes from a female donor with breast cancer. Some clones in this sample may be carry-over from other donors' samples. This chain joins TRBV18 and TRBJ2-5; D unresolved. The CDR3 DNA reads TGTGCCAGCTCACCAGAGGCCCACGGAGAGACCCAGTACTTC. It specifies CASSPEAHGETQYF.